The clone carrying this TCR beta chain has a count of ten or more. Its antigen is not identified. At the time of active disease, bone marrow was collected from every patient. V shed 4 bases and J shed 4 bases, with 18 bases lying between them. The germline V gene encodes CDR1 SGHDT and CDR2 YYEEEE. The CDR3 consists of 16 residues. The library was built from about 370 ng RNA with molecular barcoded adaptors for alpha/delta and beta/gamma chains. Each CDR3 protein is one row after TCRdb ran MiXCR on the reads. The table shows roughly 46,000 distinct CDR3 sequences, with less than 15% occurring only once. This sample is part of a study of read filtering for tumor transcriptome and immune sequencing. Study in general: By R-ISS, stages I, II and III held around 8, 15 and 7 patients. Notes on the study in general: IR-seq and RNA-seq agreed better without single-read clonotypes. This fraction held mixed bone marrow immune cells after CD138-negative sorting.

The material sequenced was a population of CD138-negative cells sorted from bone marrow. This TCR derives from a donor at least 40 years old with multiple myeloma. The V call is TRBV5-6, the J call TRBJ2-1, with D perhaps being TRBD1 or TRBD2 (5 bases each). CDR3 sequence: CASSRKLGTVYNEQFF. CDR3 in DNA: TGTGCCAGCAGCCGAAAGCTGGGGACGGTATACAATGAGCAGTTCTTC.